These 4 T cell receptor beta chains came from one sample sequenced in a study of blood T cell repertoires in COVID-19. The data were produced by immunoSEQ multiplex PCR, yet TCRdb's version contains in-frame clones alone and is incomplete. There are some 100,000 clones in the sample; nearly 85% occur only once, and approximately 7% lies in the top ten. The sample comprised peripheral blood. The receptor source for this set is a woman aged 50 to 60 with acute or convalescent COVID-19.

V gene TRBV6-5 combines with J gene TRBJ1-1; 7 positions match TRBD1. Germline V gene sequence: CDR1 MNHEY, CDR2 SVGAGI. The J segment lost 4 bases and the V segment lost 6 bases, leaving 11 bases of the junction unmatched. This CDR3 has 15 residues. The CDR3 region is CASSLLGTEGTEAFF. CDR3 in DNA: TGTGCCAGCAGCTTACTGGGGACAGAAGGCACTGAAGCTTTCTTT.

V and J are TRBV3-1 (or the pseudogene TRBV3-2) and TRBJ2-1, with D tentatively TRBD2 (5 bases). Germline V gene lookup returns CDR1 LGHDT and CDR2 YNNKEL (reference sequence). Deletions cut 5 bases from V and 5 bases from J, with 22 bases between. This CDR3 is built from 17 residues. The CDR3 region is CASSSYGRDSPDNEQFF. DNA for the CDR3: TGTGCCAGCAGCTCCTACGGACGGGATAGTCCTGACAATGAGCAGTTCTTC.

The rearrangement uses TRBV18 and TRBJ1-1; TRBD1 might be the D (6 bases). Looked up from germline, CDR1 is KGHSH and CDR2 is LQKENI. The V gene lost 0 bases and the J gene lost 4 bases, with 15 bases spanning the gap. This CDR3 is built from 16 residues. The CDR3, as DNA: TGTGCCAGCTCACCACCACTCGGCCAGGGGAGCACTGAAGCTTTCTTT. Its translation: CASSPPLGQGSTEAFF.

This clone was seen once. This chain links TRBV28 with TRBJ1-1; possibly TRBD1 for D (6 bases). The CDR3 is made up of 12 amino acids. Per the germline V gene, CDR1 is MDHEN and CDR2 is SYDVKM. The germline V and J ends were trimmed by 10 bases and 1 base, with 10 bases remaining between them. This CDR3 is CATRTANTEAFF. CDR3 in DNA: TGTGCCACAAGGACAGCGAACACTGAAGCTTTCTTT.